This T cell receptor (beta chain) was profiled in a study of PD-L1 blockade in urothelial cancer. The CDR3 extends over 15 amino acids. With 0 bases removed from V and 0 bases from J, the gap between germline ends came to 8 bases. Germline V gene lookup returns CDR1 SGHVS and CDR2 FNYEAQ. TCRdb's copy holds only in-frame clones and misses some; the assay was immunoSEQ multiplex PCR. The data show roughly 38,000 clones, 82% seen once. Stated time point: pretreatment peripheral blood. This material consisted of PBMCs, taken around atezolizumab (anti-PD-L1) treatment. The V call is TRBV7-6, the J call TRBJ1-1, with D perhaps TRBD1 (6 bases). The clonotype was recovered from a man in his fifties or sixties with urothelial cancer. CDR3 in amino acids: CASSLAQGLNTEAFF. In DNA, the CDR3 is TGTGCCAGCAGCTTAGCCCAGGGGTTGAACACTGAAGCTTTCTTT.